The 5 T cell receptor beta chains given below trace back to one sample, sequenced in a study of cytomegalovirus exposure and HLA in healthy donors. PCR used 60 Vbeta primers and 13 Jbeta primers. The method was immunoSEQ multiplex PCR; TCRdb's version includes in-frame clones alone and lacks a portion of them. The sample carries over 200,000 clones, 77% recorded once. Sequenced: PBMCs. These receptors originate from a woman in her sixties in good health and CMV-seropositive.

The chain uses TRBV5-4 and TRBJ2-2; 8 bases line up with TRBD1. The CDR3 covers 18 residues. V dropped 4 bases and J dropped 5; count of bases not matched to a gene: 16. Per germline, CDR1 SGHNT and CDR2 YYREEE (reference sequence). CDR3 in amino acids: CASSLRTGFNPFTGELFF. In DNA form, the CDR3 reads TGTGCCAGCAGCCTCAGGACAGGGTTTAATCCCTTTACCGGGGAGCTGTTTTTT.

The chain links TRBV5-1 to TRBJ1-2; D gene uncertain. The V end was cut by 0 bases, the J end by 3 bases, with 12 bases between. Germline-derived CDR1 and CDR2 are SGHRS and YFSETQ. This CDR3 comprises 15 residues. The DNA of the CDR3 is TGCGCCAGCAGCTTGGGGCCAGGTAATGACTATGGCTACACCTTC. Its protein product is CASSLGPGNDYGYTF.

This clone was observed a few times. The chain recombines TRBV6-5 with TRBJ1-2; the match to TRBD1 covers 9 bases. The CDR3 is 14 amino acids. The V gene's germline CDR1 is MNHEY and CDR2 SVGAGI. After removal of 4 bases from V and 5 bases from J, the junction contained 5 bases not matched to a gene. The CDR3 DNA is TGTGCCAGCAGTTCTTACAGGGGGCAATATGGCTACACCTTC. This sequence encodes CASSSYRGQYGYTF.

CDR3 protein: CASSLGLAGPRDTQYF. The DNA for the CDR3 is TGCGCCAGCAGCTTGGGACTAGCGGGGCCCAGGGATACGCAGTATTTT. The chain is built from TRBV5-1 and TRBJ2-3, with 11 nucleotides matching TRBD2. The CDR3 runs to 16 residues. Trimming removed 0 bases from V and 6 bases from J; junction bases left unmatched: 6. Germline V CDR1 and CDR2: SGHRS, YFSETQ.

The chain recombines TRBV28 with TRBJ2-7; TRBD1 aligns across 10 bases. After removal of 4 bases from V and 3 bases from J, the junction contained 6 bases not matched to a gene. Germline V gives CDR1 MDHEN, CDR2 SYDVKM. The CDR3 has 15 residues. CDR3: CASSYPGQGSYEQYF. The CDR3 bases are TGTGCCAGCAGTTACCCGGGACAGGGGAGCTACGAGCAGTACTTC.